This T cell receptor (beta chain) was recorded in a study of cytomegalovirus exposure and HLA in healthy donors. PCR primers comprised 60 Vbeta and 13 Jbeta primers. Sequencing was performed with immunoSEQ multiplex PCR; in TCRdb, only in-frame clones are kept and a portion is missing. The sample includes under 200,000 clones, about 86% of them seen just once. Comments on this clone: The antigen remains unidentified.

Broader study findings: Rarity marked most TCR sequences, yet some public TCRs occurred in many donors.

V lost 5 bases to trimming and J lost 6 bases; unmatched junction nucleotides: 10. The CDR3 runs to 17 residues. In germline, CDR1 is SGHAT, CDR2 FQNNGV. This rearrangement joins TRBV11-2 to TRBJ2-2, with TRBD1 matching 12 bases. The source is a man aged 35-49 years in good health and CMV-seropositive. The sequenced material came from PBMCs. CDR3 region: CASSHPPGQGASGELFF. The CDR3 region has the DNA TGTGCCAGCAGCCACCCGCCGGGACAGGGGGCGTCCGGGGAGCTGTTTTTT.